The 10 T cell receptor beta chains reported below all come from one sample, sequenced in a study of glioma-infiltrating T cells after dendritic cell vaccination. As to time point: after dendritic cell vaccination, including at tumor progression/relapse. The protocol was immunoSEQ multiplex PCR, while the TCRdb copy is restricted to in-frame clones and leaves out a portion. This sample has about 65,000 clones; around 86% occur once, and the top ten carry roughly 10%. Sample: blood, taken after dendritic cell vaccination. The receptor set was obtained from a human donor with glioblastoma.

This clone was detected only a few times. V usage is TRBV2 and J usage is TRBJ2-1; D unclear. Trimming stripped 8 bases from V and 0 bases from J, with 11 bases between. CDR1 SNHLY and CDR2 FYNNEI come from the germline V gene. There are 14 residues in the CDR3. CDR3 sequence (DNA): TGTGCCAGCCGGCTGGCTAGCTCCTACAATGAGCAGTTCTTC. Protein sequence: CASRLASSYNEQFF.

This clone showed up just once. The chain joins TRBV5-1 to TRBJ1-1; 7 nucleotides line up with TRBD1. The J segment lost 3 bases and the V segment lost 4 bases, leaving 0 bases of the junction unmatched. Germline V CDR1 and CDR2: SGHRS, YFSETQ. This CDR3 contains 12 residues. CDR3 sequence reads: CASSTGDTEAFF. The DNA of the CDR3 is TGCGCCAGCAGCACAGGGGACACTGAAGCTTTCTTT.

The J gene is TRBJ2-7, the V gene TRBV7-2, with TRBD2 matching 8 bases. CDR3 length: 16 residues. Germline CDR1 is SGHTA and CDR2 is FQGNSA. The V and J ends lost 1 base and 0 bases, in that order; junction bases with no gene match: 5. The DNA for the CDR3 is TGTGCCAGCAGCTTAGACGGGGGGGGGACCTCCTACGAGCAGTACTTC. It codes for CASSLDGGGTSYEQYF.

This CDR3 reads CASSISRGTFSYNEQFF. The CDR3 region has the DNA TGTGCCAGTAGTATCAGCCGGGGTACCTTCTCCTACAATGAGCAGTTCTTC. The rearrangement joins TRBV19 to TRBJ2-1; D may be TRBD2 (5 bases). Germline-derived CDR1 and CDR2 are LNHDA and SQIVND (reference sequence). Trimming took 3 bases from V and 0 from J, leaving 15 bases between them. This CDR3 region has 17 residues.

The genes are TRBV6-6 and TRBJ2-1; a weak D match, TRBD1 (5 bases). Trimming stripped 6 bases from V and 9 bases from J, with 9 bases between. The CDR3 length is 11 residues. CDR1 and CDR2 (germline): MNHNY, SVGAGI (reference sequence). Written as DNA, the CDR3 is TGTGCCAGCAGCCCCCAGGGTGAGCAGTTCTTC. Translation gives CASSPQGEQFF.

The chain has TRBV7-6 and TRBJ2-1; weak D call: TRBD1 (7 bases). Germline values: CDR1 SGHVS, CDR2 FNYEAQ. The V end was cut by 5 bases, the J end by 3 bases, with 14 bases between. This CDR3 comprises 15 residues. CDR3 amino acids: CASSPAGQFYNEQFF. CDR3 nucleotides: TGTGCCAGCAGCCCCGCGGGACAGTTCTACAATGAGCAGTTCTTC.

A note on this clone: In the same sample, other DNA sequences code for this CDR3. The CDR3 protein is CASSRPGTGVRQPQHF. CDR3 coding DNA: TGTGCCAGCAGCCGCCCGGGGACAGGGGTTCGACAGCCCCAGCATTTT. The chain links TRBV11-2 to TRBJ1-5; 10 nucleotides line up with TRBD1. The CDR3 runs 16 residues. Trimming at V came to 5 bases and at J to 7 bases, leaving 11 bases not matched to a gene. The V gene's germline CDR1 is SGHAT and CDR2 FQNNGV.

DNA for the CDR3: TGTGCCTGGAGGGATGGACTAGCGGGGAACACCGGGGAGCTGTTTTTT. The encoded protein is CAWRDGLAGNTGELFF. The J gene is TRBJ2-2, the V gene TRBV30; 11 bases match TRBD2. Germline CDR1 is GTSNPN and CDR2 is SVGIG (reference sequence). The CDR3 covers 16 residues. Trimming cost V 3 bases and J 1 base; bases outside gene matches: 4.

This rearrangement joins TRBV10-1 to TRBJ1-1; D is unresolved. Between the trimmed V and J ends, which lost 0 bases and 0 bases, there was a span of 26 bases. There are 21 residues in the CDR3. The germline V gene has CDR1 WNHNN and CDR2 SYGVQD (reference sequence). The CDR3 sequence: CASSESFKLDQARPMNTEAFF. In nucleotides, the CDR3 is TGCGCCAGCAGTGAGTCGTTTAAACTAGACCAGGCGCGGCCCATGAACACTGAAGCTTTCTTT.

CDR3 DNA: TGCGCCAGCAGCCAGGGACTCGGTCTGGAGACCCAGTACTTC. Amino acids: CASSQGLGLETQYF. The chain joins TRBV4-3 to TRBJ2-5; D may be TRBD2 (6 bases). Trimming cost V 3 bases and J 5 bases, with 13 bases left between them. The CDR3 loop spans 14 amino acids. Looked up from germline, CDR1 is LGHNA and CDR2 is YSLEER.